What follows are 16 T cell receptor beta chains derived from one specimen sequenced in a study of molecular identifiers for immune sequencing clone quantification. TCRdb passed the PCR reads through MiXCR, listing each CDR3 protein once. The sample records about half a million distinct CDR3 sequences, 25% being singletons. The sample consisted of naive CD8+ T cells from blood, with Jurkat cell RNA spiked in. The subset here: FACS-sorted CD8+CD4-CCR7+CD45RA+ naive T cells. The receptors were gathered from a human donor in good health. Some libraries in this study had Jurkat cell RNA spiked in.

This clonotype occurred many times. The chain uses TRBV7-9 and TRBJ2-3; TRBD1 matches at 12 bases. There are 20 residues in the CDR3. Germline V gene sequence: CDR1 SEHNR, CDR2 FQNEAQ (reference sequence). V shed 5 bases and J 1 base; nucleotides not matched to a gene: 16. The CDR3 bases are TGTGCCAGCAGCGCAACCCCGGGACAGGGGGCATTTCGGGGCACAGATACGCAGTATTTT. It yields the protein CASSATPGQGAFRGTDTQYF.

This clonotype was detected ten times or more. J is TRBJ1-5 and V is TRBV14, with D possibly being TRBD1 (5 bases). The V end lost 3 bases, the J end lost 7 bases, and 10 bases lay between the germline ends. The CDR3 spans 13 residues. Germline V gives CDR1 SGHDN, CDR2 FVKESK. The CDR3 DNA is TGTGCCAGCAGCCAGGGACTTGGACAGCCCCAGCATTTT. Protein sequence: CASSQGLGQPQHF.

This clonotype was detected many times. The V and J genes are TRBV29-1 and TRBJ1-1; tentatively, D is TRBD1 (5 bases). The CDR3 length is 15 residues. The germline V gene has CDR1 SQVTM and CDR2 ANQGSEA. The V end was cut by 6 bases, the J end by 5 bases, with 22 bases between. The DNA for the CDR3 is TGCAGCGTGGGGCCCTCGGCCCCTCGTCGTACTGAAGCTTTCTTT. It encodes CSVGPSAPRRTEAFF. Filled out from reference TRBV29-1 and TRBJ1-1, the complete variable domain reads SAVISQKPSRDICQRGTSLTIQCQVDSQVTMMFWYRQQPGQSLTLIATANQGSEATYESGFVIDKFPISRPNLTFSTLTVSNMSPEDSSIYLCSVGPSAPRRTEAFFGQGTRLTVV.

This clonotype was seen a few times. This chain joins TRBV12-3 or TRBV12-4 and TRBJ2-5, with 9 bases aligning to TRBD1. The J segment lost 7 bases and the V segment lost 5 bases, leaving 8 bases of the junction unmatched. The CDR3 length is 14 residues. CDR3 residues: CASSPRQGVVTQYF. CDR3 nucleotides: TGTGCCAGCAGTCCTAGACAGGGGGTTGTGACCCAGTACTTC.

This clonotype was seen only a few times. The rearrangement links TRBV7-9 to TRBJ2-5; TRBD2 matches 8 bases. This CDR3 is built from 14 residues. The V gene's germline CDR1 is SEHNR and CDR2 FQNEAQ (reference sequence). J gave up 3 bases and V 5 bases, and 5 bases lay outside the gene matches. The CDR3 here is CASSVSGSEETQYF. CDR3 sequence (DNA): TGTGCCAGCAGCGTCAGCGGGAGCGAAGAGACCCAGTACTTC.

This clonotype was counted between two and nine times. The genes are TRBV13 and TRBJ2-7; 10 bases match TRBD1. With V trimmed by 7 bases and J by 7 bases, 7 bases remained unmatched. This CDR3 has 13 amino acids. Germline CDR1 and CDR2: PRHDT and FYEKMQ (reference sequence). CDR3 in DNA: TGTGCCAGCACCGCGGGACAGGGGTTTGAGCAGTACTTC. Translating gives CASTAGQGFEQYF.

In its sample, this clonotype was seen a few times. This rearrangement joins TRBV7-2 to TRBJ1-1; 8 bases agree with TRBD1. V gave up 9 bases and J gave up 4 bases; unmatched junction bases: 10. The germline V gene has CDR1 SGHTA and CDR2 FQGNSA. This CDR3 spans 14 amino acids. The CDR3 sequence: CASKQGAMGTEAFF. CDR3 sequence (DNA): TGTGCCAGTAAGCAGGGGGCGATGGGCACTGAAGCTTTCTTT.

This clonotype was seen repeatedly, ten times or more. V and J are TRBV2 and TRBJ2-3; D unresolved. The CDR3 is made up of 11 amino acids. Between the trimmed V and J ends, which lost 10 bases and 7 bases, there was a span of 12 bases. Germline CDR1 and CDR2: SNHLY and FYNNEI. CDR3 protein: CANRMGNTQYF. The CDR3 coding sequence is TGTGCCAATAGGATGGGGAATACGCAGTATTTT.

This clonotype was picked up a small number of times. The V gene is TRBV5-1, the J gene TRBJ2-7; D is perhaps TRBD2 (5 bases). The CDR3 covers 16 residues. Germline CDR1 SGHRS, CDR2 YFSETQ. The V end was cut by 1 base, the J end by 3 bases, with 17 bases between. Here the CDR3 reads CASSLSPETTYYEQYF. DNA of the CDR3: TGCGCCAGCAGCTTGTCCCCCGAGACTACTTACTACGAGCAGTACTTC.

A word on this clonotype: A read error may account for a junction end that differs from germline. This chain uses TRBV4-3 with TRBJ2-7, with unresolved D. The CDR3 is 13 residues long. Germline V gene sequence: CDR1 LGHNA, CDR2 YSLEER. CDR3 bases: TGCGCCCGCAGCCAGTCAGGTTCCGCCGAGCAGTACTTC. This encodes CARSQSGSAEQYF.

For this clonotype: Given a much more abundant clone one base away, this may be a read error. The chain recombines TRBV29-1 with TRBJ2-5, with 7 positions matching TRBD2. The CDR3 loop spans 14 amino acids. CDR1 SQVTM and CDR2 ANQGSEA come from the germline V gene. The CDR3 DNA is TGCAGCATTGAAGAAATGGGGGGGGAAGAGACCCAGTACTTC. Residues: CSIEEMGGEETQYF.

In the case of this clonotype: Just one base apart from a much larger clone, this may be a read error. The V gene is TRBV13, the J gene TRBJ2-2; TRBD2 agrees at 14 bases. Germline CDR1 PRHDT, CDR2 FYEKMQ (reference sequence). This CDR3 has 17 amino acids. The CDR3 nucleotides are TGTGCCAGCAGCCCCCAGGGACTAGCGGGAGCGGACGGGGAGCTGTCTTTT. This sequence encodes CASSPQGLAGADGELSF.

Notes on this clonotype: An end of the junction does not agree with germline; a read error may underlie this. The chain has TRBV9 and TRBJ2-5; 14 nucleotides match TRBD2. The length of the CDR3 is 16 residues. Germline-derived CDR1 and CDR2 are SGDLS and YYNGEE. The CDR3 DNA sequence: TGTGCCAGCAGCCCCCCGGGACTAGCGGGAGTGGAGATCCAGTACTTC. The encoded protein is CASSPPGLAGVEIQYF.

There are a few counts of this clonotype. The rearrangement uses TRBV10-3 and TRBJ2-7, with 7 bases matching TRBD1. Germline V lookup: CDR1 ENHRY, CDR2 SYGVKD. This CDR3 spans 11 amino acids. With 10 bases clipped from V and 3 bases from J, the junction kept 3 bases outside the gene matches. CDR3 coding DNA: TGTGCCAACGGGGACAGCTACGAGCAGTACTTC. It encodes CANGDSYEQYF.

The V and J genes are TRBV12-3 or TRBV12-4 and TRBJ2-7; possible D gene TRBD2, 5 bases. The length of the CDR3 is 14 residues. Trimming removed 6 bases at V and 2 bases at J, with 14 bases between. The DNA for the CDR3 is TGTGCCAGCAGCAACACACGGGAAGCCTACGAGCAGTACTTC. Translated: CASSNTREAYEQYF.

The sample holds many counts of this clonotype. The V call is TRBV19, the J call TRBJ1-1, with 8 positions matching TRBD1. There are 16 residues in the CDR3. The germline V gene encodes CDR1 LNHDA and CDR2 SQIVND (reference sequence). Unmatched junction bases numbered 11, after V lost 4 bases and J lost 4 bases. The CDR3 is CASSSTQGELLTEAFF. The CDR3 DNA follows: TGTGCCAGTAGTAGTACACAGGGGGAACTCCTCACTGAAGCTTTCTTT.